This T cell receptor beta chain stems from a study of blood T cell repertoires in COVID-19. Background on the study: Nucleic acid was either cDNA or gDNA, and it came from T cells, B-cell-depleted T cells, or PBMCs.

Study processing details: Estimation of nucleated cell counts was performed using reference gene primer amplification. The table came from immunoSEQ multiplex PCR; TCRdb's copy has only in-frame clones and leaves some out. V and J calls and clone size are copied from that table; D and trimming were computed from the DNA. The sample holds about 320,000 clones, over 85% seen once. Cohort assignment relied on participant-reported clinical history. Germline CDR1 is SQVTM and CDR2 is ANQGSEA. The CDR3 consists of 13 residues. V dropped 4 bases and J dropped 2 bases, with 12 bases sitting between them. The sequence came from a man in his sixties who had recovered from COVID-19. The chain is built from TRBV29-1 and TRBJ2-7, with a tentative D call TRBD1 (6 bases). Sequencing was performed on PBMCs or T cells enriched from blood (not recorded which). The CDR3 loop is CSVVKDSPYEQYF. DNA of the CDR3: TGCAGCGTTGTAAAGGACAGCCCCTACGAGCAGTACTTC.